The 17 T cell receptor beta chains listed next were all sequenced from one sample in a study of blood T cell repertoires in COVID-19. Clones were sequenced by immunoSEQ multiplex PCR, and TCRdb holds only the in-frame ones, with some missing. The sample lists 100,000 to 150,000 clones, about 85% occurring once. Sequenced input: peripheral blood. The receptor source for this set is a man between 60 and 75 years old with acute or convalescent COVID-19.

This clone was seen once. The CDR3 loop reads CASSPHGSTYEQYF. The CDR3 DNA reads TGTGCCAGCAGCCCCCACGGGAGCACCTACGAGCAGTACTTC. The chain uses TRBV6-6 and TRBJ2-7; TRBD2 is a possible D gene (6 bases). Germline V gives CDR1 MNHNY, CDR2 SVGAGI (reference sequence). Trimming removed 6 bases from V and 2 bases from J, with 14 bases in between. The CDR3 loop spans 14 amino acids.

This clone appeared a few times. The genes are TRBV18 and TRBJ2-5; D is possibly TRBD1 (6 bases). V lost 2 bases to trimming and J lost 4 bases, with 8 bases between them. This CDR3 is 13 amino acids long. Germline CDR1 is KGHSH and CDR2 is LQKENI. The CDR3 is CASSPNRAETQYF. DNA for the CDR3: TGTGCCAGCTCACCAAACAGGGCAGAGACCCAGTACTTC.

CDR3 in DNA: TGTGCCAGCAGACAAGAGACAGGGTTGAAGTACTTC. Protein: CASRQETGLKYF. The chain recombines TRBV2 with TRBJ2-7; 7 bases are a match to TRBD1. CDR3 length equals 12 residues. Per germline, CDR1 SNHLY and CDR2 FYNNEI. The V and J ends lost 6 bases and 11 bases, in that order; junction bases with no gene match: 10.

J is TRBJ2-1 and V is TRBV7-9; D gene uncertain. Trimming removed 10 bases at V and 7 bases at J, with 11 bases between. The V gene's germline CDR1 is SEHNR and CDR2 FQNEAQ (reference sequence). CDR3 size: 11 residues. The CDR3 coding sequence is TGTGCCACGGCAGGTGGGAATGAGCAGTTCTTC. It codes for CATAGGNEQFF.

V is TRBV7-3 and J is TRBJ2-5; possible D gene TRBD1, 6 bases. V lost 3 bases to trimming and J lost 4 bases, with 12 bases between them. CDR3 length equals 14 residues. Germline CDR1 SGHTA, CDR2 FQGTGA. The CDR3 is CASSFTGLGETQYF. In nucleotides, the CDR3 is TGTGCCAGCAGCTTTACAGGGCTTGGAGAGACCCAGTACTTC.

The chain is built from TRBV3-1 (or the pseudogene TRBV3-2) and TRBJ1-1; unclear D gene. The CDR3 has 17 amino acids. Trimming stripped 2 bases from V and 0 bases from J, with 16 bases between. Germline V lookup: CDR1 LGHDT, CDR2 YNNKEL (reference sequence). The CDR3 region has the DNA TGTGCCAGCAGCCAATACGGCTGGACCGGGGTGAACACTGAAGCTTTCTTT. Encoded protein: CASSQYGWTGVNTEAFF.

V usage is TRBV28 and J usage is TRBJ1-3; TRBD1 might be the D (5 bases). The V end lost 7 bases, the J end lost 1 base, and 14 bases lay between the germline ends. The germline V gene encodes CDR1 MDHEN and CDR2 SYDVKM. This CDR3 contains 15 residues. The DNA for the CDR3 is TGTGCCAGCACGCGGGGGGAGGTTTCTGGAAACACCATATATTTT. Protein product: CASTRGEVSGNTIYF.

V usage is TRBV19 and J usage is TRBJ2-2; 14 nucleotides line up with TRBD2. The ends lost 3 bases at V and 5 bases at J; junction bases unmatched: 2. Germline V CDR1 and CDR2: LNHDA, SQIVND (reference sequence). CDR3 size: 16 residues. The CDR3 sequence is CASSMGLAGVTGELFF. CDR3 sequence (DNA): TGTGCCAGTAGTATGGGACTAGCGGGAGTAACCGGGGAGCTGTTTTTT.

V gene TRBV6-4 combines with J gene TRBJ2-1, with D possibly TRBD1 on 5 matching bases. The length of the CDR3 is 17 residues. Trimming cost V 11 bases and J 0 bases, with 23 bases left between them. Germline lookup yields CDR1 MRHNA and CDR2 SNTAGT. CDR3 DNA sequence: TGTGCCTCCTCAGGGCCTGCGTCTAGAAGCTCCTACAATGAGCAGTTCTTC. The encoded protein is CASSGPASRSSYNEQFF.

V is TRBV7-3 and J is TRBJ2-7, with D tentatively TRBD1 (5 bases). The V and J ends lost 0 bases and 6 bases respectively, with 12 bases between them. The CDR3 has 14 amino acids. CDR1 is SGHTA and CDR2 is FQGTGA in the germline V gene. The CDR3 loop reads CASSLTGPASEQYF. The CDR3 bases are TGTGCCAGCAGCTTAACGGGGCCCGCTAGCGAGCAGTACTTC.

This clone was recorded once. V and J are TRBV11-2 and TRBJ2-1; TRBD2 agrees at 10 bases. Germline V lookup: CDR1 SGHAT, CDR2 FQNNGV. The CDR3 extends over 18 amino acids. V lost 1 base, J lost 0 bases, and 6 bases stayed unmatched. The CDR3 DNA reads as TGTGCCAGCAGCTTAGTTCTAGCGGGAGTTGGCTCCTACAATGAGCAGTTCTTC. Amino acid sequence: CASSLVLAGVGSYNEQFF.

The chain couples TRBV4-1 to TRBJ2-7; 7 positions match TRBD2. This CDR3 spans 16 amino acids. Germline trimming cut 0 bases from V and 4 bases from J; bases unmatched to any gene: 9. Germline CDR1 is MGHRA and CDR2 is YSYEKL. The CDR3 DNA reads TGCGCCAGCAGCCAAGATAAGGCGGGAGCTGGGTACGAGCAGTACTTC. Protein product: CASSQDKAGAGYEQYF.

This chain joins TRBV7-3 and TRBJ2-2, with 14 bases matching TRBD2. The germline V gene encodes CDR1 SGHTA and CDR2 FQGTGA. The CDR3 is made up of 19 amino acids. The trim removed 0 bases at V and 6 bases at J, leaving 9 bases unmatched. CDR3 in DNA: TGTGCCAGCAGCTTAACGCCGGGACTAGCGGGAGTTGGGGCCGGGGAGCTGTTTTTT. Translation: CASSLTPGLAGVGAGELFF.

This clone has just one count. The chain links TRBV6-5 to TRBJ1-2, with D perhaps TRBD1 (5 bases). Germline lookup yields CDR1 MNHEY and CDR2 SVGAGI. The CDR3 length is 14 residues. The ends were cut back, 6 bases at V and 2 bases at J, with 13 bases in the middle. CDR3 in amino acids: CASRTRDPNYGYTF. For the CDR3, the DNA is TGTGCCAGCAGGACCAGGGATCCCAACTATGGCTACACCTTC.

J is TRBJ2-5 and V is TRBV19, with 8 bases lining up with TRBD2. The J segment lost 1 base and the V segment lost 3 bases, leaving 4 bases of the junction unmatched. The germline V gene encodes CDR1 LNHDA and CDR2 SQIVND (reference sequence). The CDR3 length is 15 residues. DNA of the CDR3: TGTGCCAGTAGTATGACTAGCGCGGGCCAAGAGACCCAGTACTTC. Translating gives CASSMTSAGQETQYF.

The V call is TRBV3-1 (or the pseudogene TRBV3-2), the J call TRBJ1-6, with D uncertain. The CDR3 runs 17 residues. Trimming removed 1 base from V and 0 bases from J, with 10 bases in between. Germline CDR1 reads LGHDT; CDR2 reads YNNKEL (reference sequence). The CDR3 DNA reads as TGTGCCAGCAGCCAAGGTGCACCTAGCTCCTATAATTCACCCCTCCACTTT. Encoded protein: CASSQGAPSSYNSPLHF.

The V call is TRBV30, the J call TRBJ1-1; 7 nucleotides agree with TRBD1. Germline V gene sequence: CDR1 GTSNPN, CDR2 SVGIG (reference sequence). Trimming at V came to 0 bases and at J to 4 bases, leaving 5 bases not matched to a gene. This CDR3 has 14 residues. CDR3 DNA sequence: TGTGCCTGGAGTGTACTACAGGGGAGCACTGAAGCTTTCTTT. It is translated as CAWSVLQGSTEAFF.